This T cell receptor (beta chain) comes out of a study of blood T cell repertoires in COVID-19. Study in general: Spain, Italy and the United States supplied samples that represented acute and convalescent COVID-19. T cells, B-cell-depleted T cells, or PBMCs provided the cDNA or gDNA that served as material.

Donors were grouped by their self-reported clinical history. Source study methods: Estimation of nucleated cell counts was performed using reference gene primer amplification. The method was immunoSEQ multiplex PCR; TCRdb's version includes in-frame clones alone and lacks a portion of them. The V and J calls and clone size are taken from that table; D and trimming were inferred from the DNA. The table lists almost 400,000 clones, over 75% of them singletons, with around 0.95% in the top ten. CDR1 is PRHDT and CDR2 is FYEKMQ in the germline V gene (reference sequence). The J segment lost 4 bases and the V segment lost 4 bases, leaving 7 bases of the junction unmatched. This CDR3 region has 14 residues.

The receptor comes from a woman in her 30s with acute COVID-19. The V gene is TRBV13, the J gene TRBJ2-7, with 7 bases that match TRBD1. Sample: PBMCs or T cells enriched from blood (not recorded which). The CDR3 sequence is CASSSGTALYEQYF. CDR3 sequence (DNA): TGTGCCAGCAGCTCCGGGACAGCGCTTTACGAGCAGTACTTC.